This TCR beta chain was recovered during a study of blood T cell repertoires in COVID-19. Study-level information: The origin of the acute and convalescent COVID-19 samples was the United States, Italy and Spain. Sources were T cells, B-cell-depleted T cells, or PBMCs; the material itself was cDNA or gDNA.

V lost 5 bases and J lost 4, with 21 bases in between. This CDR3 has 16 amino acids. Germline CDR1 and CDR2: ENHRY and SYGVKD. Authors' data handling: Reference gene primer amplification in the assay estimated nucleated cell counts. Clones were sequenced by immunoSEQ multiplex PCR, and TCRdb holds only the in-frame ones, with some missing. The D gene and trimming were derived from the DNA, and the V and J assignments and clone size from that table. The repertoire has about 190,000 clones, about 88% of them found once; the top ten carry about 6.8%. Sequencing used peripheral blood. The origin of this receptor is a woman aged 40 to 50 who had recovered from COVID-19. The chain is built from TRBV10-3 and TRBJ2-7; weak D call: TRBD2 (5 bases). CDR3 residues: CAISPQADAKGYEQYF. In DNA, the CDR3 is TGTGCCATCAGTCCACAAGCGGACGCAAAAGGGTACGAGCAGTACTTC.